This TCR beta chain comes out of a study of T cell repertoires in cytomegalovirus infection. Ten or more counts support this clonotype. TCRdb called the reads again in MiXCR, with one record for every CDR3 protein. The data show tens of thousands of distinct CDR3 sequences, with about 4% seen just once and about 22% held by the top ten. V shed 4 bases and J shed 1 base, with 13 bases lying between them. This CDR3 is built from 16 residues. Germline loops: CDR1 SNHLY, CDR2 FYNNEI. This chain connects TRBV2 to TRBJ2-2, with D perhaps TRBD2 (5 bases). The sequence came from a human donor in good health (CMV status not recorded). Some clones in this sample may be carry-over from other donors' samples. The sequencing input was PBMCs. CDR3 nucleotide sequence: TGTGCCAGCAGTGCCCTGGAGCGGATGAACACCGGGGAGCTGTTTTTT. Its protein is CASSALERMNTGELFF.